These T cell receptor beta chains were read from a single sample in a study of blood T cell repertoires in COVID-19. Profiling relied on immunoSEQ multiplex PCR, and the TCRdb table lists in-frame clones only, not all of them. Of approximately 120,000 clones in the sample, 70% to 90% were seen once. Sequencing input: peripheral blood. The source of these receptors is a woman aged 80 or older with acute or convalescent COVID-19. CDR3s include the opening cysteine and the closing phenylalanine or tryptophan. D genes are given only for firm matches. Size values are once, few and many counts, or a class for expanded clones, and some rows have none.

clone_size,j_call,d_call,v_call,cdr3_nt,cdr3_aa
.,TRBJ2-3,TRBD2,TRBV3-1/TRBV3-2,TGTGCCAGCAGGCTCCTAGCGGGAGGGTCAGATACGCAGTATTTT,CASRLLAGGSDTQYF
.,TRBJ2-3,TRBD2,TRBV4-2,TGTGCCAGCAGCCAAGCGGATAGCGGGTCCGTAGATACGCAGTATTTT,CASSQADSGSVDTQYF
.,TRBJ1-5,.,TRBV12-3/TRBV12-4,TGTGCCAGCAGTTTACGTCTTCAGCCCCAGCATTTT,CASSLRLQPQHF
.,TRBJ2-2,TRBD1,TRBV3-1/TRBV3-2,TGTGCCAGCAGCCCCGACAGGGGCACCGGGGAGCTGTTTTTT,CASSPDRGTGELFF
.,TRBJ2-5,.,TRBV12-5,TGTGCTAGTGGTTTGGGACAGAGCCAAGAGACCCAGTACTTC,CASGLGQSQETQYF
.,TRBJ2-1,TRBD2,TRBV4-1,TGCGCCAGCAGCCAAGAGACTACCAGCGGGAGCGGCAATGAGCAGTTCTTC,CASSQETTSGSGNEQFF
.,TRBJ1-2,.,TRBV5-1,TGCGCCAGCAGCTCCGCGGGGGGGGGCGATGGCTACACCTTC,CASSSAGGGDGYTF
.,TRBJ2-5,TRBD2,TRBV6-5,TGTGCCAGCTTAGCGGGGGCTAAAGAGACCCAGTACTTC,CASLAGAKETQYF
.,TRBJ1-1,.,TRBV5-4,TGTGCCAGCAGCCAGTTAGGGAGTGACCCGGACTACGACCAAGCTTTCTTT,CASSQLGSDPDYDQAFF
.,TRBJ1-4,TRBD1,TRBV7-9,TGTGCCAGCAGCCCGACAGGGCGCGCGGCTAATGAAAAACTGTTTTTT,CASSPTGRAANEKLFF
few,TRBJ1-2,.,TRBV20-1,TGCAGTGCTAGTAAGGCAGGGGCGATTCTCTATGGCTACACCTTC,CSASKAGAILYGYTF
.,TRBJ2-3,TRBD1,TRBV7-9,TGTGCCAGCAGCTCTCAGGGGGCAGATACGCAGTATTTT,CASSSQGADTQYF
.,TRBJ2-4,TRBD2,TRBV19,TGTGCCAGTAGTATCTCGCTAGCGGGGGACCTAGCCAAAAACATTCAGTACTTC,CASSISLAGDLAKNIQYF
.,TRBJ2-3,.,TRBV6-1,TGTGCCAGCAGTGAAACGCAGGGATCATCAGATACGCAGTATTTT,CASSETQGSSDTQYF
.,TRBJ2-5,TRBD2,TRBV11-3,TGTGCCAGCAGCTTATCTAGCGGGAGTTGGGAGACCCAGTACTTC,CASSLSSGSWETQYF
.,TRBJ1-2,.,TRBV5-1,TGCGCCAGCAGCCCCGGGTGGGGAGGCGGCTACACCTTC,CASSPGWGGGYTF
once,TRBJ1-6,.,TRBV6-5,TGTGCCAGCAGCCCGAGGGAGTCACCCCTCCACTTT,CASSPRESPLHF
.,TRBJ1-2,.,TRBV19,TGTGCCAGTAGTACCGGACAGATCGCTAACTATGGCTACACCTTC,CASSTGQIANYGYTF
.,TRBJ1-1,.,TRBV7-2,TGTGCCAGCAGCTCTCTCGGAGTCACTGAAGCTTTCTTT,CASSSLGVTEAFF
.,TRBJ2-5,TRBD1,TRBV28,TGTGCCAGCAGACATCAGGGGGCAGAGACCCAGTACTTC,CASRHQGAETQYF
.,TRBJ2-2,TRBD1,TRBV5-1,TGCGCCAGCAGTCGGGACAGGGGGAACACCGGGGAGCTGTTTTTT,CASSRDRGNTGELFF
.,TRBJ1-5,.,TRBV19,TGTGCCAGTACCAGGGGCGGACATAGCAATCAGCCCCAGCATTTT,CASTRGGHSNQPQHF
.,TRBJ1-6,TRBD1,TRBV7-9,TGTGCCAGCAGCCCCCGGGACAGCTCTAATTCACCCCTCCACTTT,CASSPRDSSNSPLHF
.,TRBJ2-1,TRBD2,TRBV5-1,TGCGCCAGCAGCCCCAGCGGGGGGAACTCCTACAATGAGCAGTTCTTC,CASSPSGGNSYNEQFF
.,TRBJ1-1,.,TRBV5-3,TGTGCCAGAAGGATCGCGGAGAACACTGAAGCTTTCTTT,CARRIAENTEAFF
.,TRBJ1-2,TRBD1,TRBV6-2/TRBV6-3,TGTGCCAGCAGTTTGGGGACAGCTTATGGCTACACCTTC,CASSLGTAYGYTF